The sequence of this TCR beta chain was determined in a study of beta chain features in type 1 diabetes. Study conclusions and caveats: Diminished insertions and augmented deletions at VDJ junctions characterized type 1 diabetes patients. A PCR bias possibly favoring shorter templates would apply equally to patients and controls. Among patients with Type 1 diabetes, TCRB CDR3s were moderately but significantly shorter in every one of the four CD4+ subsets. A greater similarity of naive, central memory and Treg TCRB repertoires was seen among patients than among healthy donors.

The length of the CDR3 is 15 residues. Germline V gene lookup returns CDR1 MNHEY and CDR2 SVGAGI. The V segment lost 6 bases and the J segment 4 bases; nucleotides outside the gene matches: 8. To note about this clone: The antigen remains unidentified.

Every isolated RNA sample was fully reverse transcribed, so sequencing captured expressed TCRB transcripts. Some clones are missing from TCRdb's copy, which holds only in-frame ones; the method was immunoSEQ multiplex PCR. The profile shows 240,000 or so clones, 11% to 15% of them singletons. The source material was naive CD4+ T cells from blood. This TCR was recovered from a man aged 25-45 years with type 1 diabetes. V usage is TRBV6-5 and J usage is TRBJ1-1; TRBD1 aligns across 10 bases. CDR3 coding DNA: TGTGCCAGCAGGCCGCCGGGACAGGGGTTCACTGAAGCTTTCTTT. Encoded protein: CASRPPGQGFTEAFF.